This T cell receptor (beta chain) is from a study of early T cells in non-severe SARS-CoV-2 infection. Trimming took off 0 bases at V and 5 bases at J, with 4 bases between the two ends. From germline, CDR1 is DFQATT and CDR2 SNEGSKA (reference sequence). CDR3 length equals 11 residues. At least ten counts were recorded for this clonotype. TCRdb analysed the 5' RACE reads with MiXCR anew, one entry per CDR3 protein. The sample holds roughly 64,000 distinct CDR3 sequences, less than 9.5% seen once. The sample was whole blood, taken at baseline. The J gene is TRBJ1-1, the V gene TRBV20-1; no definite D call. This receptor was identified in an adult who was a healthcare worker with PCR-confirmed SARS-CoV-2 infection or an uninfected control (not recorded which). CDR3 bases: TGCAGTGCTAGAGAAGAAACTGAAGCTTTCTTT. The encoded protein is CSAREETEAFF.